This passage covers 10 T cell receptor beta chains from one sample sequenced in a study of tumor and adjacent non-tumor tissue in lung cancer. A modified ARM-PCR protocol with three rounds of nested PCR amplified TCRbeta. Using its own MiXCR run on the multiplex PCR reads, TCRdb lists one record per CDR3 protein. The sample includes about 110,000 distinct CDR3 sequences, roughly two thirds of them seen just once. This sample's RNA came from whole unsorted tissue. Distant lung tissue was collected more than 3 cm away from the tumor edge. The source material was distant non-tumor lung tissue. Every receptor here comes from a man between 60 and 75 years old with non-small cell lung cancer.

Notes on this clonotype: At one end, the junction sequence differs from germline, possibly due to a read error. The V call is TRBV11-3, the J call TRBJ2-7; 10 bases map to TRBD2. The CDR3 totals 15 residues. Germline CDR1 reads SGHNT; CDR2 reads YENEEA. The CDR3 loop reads CASSSASGSSYEQYF. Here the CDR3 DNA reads TGTGCCAGTAGTAGTGCTAGCGGGAGCTCCTACGAGCAGTACTTT.

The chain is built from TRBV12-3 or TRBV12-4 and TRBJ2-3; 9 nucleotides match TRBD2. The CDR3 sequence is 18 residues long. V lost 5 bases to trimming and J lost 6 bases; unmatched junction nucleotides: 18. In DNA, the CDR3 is TGTGCCAGCAGTCCGCACCCCAGGGCAGCGGGGGGTACCGATACGCAGTATTTT. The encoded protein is CASSPHPRAAGGTDTQYF.

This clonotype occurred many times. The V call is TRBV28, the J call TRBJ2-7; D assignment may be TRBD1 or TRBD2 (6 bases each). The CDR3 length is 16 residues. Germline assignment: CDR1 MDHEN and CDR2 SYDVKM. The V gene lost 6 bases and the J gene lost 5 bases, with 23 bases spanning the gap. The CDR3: CASSDYLPGDTHEQYF. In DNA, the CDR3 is TGTGCCAGCAGCGACTACCTCCCGGGGGACACCCACGAGCAGTACTTC.

The CDR3 region has the DNA TGCGCCAGCACTTTGAACTACAATCAGCCCCAGCATTTT. Residues: CASTLNYNQPQHF. This sequence joins TRBV10-2 and TRBJ1-5; the D is unclear. The CDR3 totals 13 residues. The germline CDR1 and CDR2 sequences are WSHSY and SAAADI. The ends were cut back, 7 bases at V and 3 bases at J, with 10 bases in the middle.

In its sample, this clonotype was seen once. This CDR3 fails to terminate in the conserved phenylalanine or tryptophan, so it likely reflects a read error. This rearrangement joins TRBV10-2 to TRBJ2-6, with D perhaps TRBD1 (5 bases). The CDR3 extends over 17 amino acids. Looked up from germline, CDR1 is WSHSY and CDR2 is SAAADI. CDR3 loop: CASSGGKAISGANLLTS. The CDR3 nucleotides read TGCGCCAGCAGTGGAGGAAAAGCGATCTCTGGGGCCAACCTCCTGACTTCC.

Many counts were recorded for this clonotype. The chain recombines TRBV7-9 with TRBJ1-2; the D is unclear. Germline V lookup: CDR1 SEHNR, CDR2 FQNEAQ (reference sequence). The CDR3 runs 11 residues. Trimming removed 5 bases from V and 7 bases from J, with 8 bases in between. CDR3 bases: TGTGCCAGCAGCCCCATGGGTGGCTACACCTTC. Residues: CASSPMGGYTF.

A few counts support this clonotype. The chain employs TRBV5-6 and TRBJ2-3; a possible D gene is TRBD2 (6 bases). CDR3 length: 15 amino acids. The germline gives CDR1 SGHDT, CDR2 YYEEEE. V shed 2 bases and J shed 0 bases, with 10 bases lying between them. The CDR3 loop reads CASSLTGSSTDTQYF. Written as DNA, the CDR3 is TGTGCCAGCAGCTTAACCGGGAGTAGCACAGATACGCAGTATTTT.

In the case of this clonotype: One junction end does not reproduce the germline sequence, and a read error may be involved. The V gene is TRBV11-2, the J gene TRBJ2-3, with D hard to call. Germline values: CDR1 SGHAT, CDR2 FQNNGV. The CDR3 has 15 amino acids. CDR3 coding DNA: TGTGCCAGCAGCTTAACCTCCCCGAACCCAGATACGCGGTATTTT. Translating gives CASSLTSPNPDTRYF.

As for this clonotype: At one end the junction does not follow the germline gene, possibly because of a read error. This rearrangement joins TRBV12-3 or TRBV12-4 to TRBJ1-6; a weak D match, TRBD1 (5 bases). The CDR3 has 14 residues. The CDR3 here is CTSTKRAQGSLLHF. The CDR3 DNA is TGTACCAGCACGAAGAGGGCTCAGGGTTCACTCCTCCACTTT.

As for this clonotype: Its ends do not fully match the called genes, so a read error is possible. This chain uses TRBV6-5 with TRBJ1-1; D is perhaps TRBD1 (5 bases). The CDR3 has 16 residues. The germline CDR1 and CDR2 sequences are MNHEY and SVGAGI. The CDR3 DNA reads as TGTGCCAGCAGACTCAGGGACCAAGGAGTGAACACTGACGCTTTCTTT. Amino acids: CASRLRDQGVNTDAFF.